These 25 T cell receptor beta chains share one sample of origin, sequenced in a study of low-dose radiotherapy and immunotherapy resistance in tumors. As for time point: after trial treatment. Treatment meaning: LDRT plus nivolumab, ipilimumab, low-dose cyclophosphamide and aspirin (RACIN trial). Both a constant-region primer and a V-primer adapter served to amplify TCRs across around 20 PCR cycles. Via MiXCR, TCRdb re-called the reads, giving one row per CDR3 protein. The table lists roughly 52,000 distinct CDR3 sequences, roughly 33% of them singletons. The source material was PBMCs, sampled after low-dose radiotherapy plus immunotherapy. Source of these receptors: a male donor with rectosigmoid adenocarcinoma.

The J gene is TRBJ2-7, the V gene TRBV5-1; 10 nucleotides match TRBD1. Trimming at V came to 3 bases and at J to 3 bases, leaving 3 bases not matched to a gene. The CDR3 consists of 14 residues. Germline V CDR1 and CDR2: SGHRS, YFSETQ. In nucleotides, the CDR3 is TGCGCCAGCAGCTCGGGACAGGGGTTCTACGAGCAGTACTTC. Translating gives CASSSGQGFYEQYF.

In the case of this clonotype: One base away lies a much larger clone, so this may be a sequencing read error. This chain joins TRBV27 and TRBJ1-5, with TRBD1 matching 7 bases. V shed 3 bases, J shed 10 bases, and the junction held 9 bases outside the gene matches. The CDR3 loop spans 14 amino acids. The germline CDR1 and CDR2 sequences are MNHEY and SMNVEV (reference sequence). The CDR3 protein is CASSFQGVGHPQHF. Here the CDR3 DNA reads TGTGCCAGCAGTTTCCAGGGGGTAGGGCATCCCCAGCATTTT.

This clonotype occurred many times. For the CDR3, the DNA is TGTGCCAGCAGTTTATCCGCCCGGTTTGGCGAGCAGTACTTC. Amino acids: CASSLSARFGEQYF. V is TRBV28 and J is TRBJ2-7; D ambiguous. The V gene lost 1 base and the J gene lost 6 bases, with 13 bases spanning the gap. The CDR3 is made up of 14 amino acids. Germline V gives CDR1 MDHEN, CDR2 SYDVKM.

The chain has TRBV12-3 or TRBV12-4 and TRBJ2-1; 9 bases line up with TRBD2. The length of the CDR3 is 15 residues. J was trimmed by 6 bases and V by 4 bases; bases with no gene match: 7. CDR3 residues: CASSSPLAGTNEQFF. In DNA form, the CDR3 reads TGTGCCAGCAGTTCGCCCCTAGCGGGGACCAATGAGCAGTTCTTC.

Many counts were recorded for this clonotype. V and J are TRBV30 and TRBJ2-5; possible D gene TRBD2, 5 bases. The CDR3 is made up of 12 amino acids. Germline V gene data show CDR1 as GTSNPN and CDR2 as SVGIG (reference sequence). The germline V and J ends were trimmed by 1 base and 3 bases, with 6 bases remaining between them. The CDR3 protein is CAWSELEETQYF. CDR3 in DNA: TGTGCCTGGAGTGAACTAGAAGAGACCCAGTACTTC.

In this sample, this clonotype turned up many times. The chain is built from TRBV4-1 and TRBJ2-2; possibly TRBD2 for D (6 bases). There are 14 residues in the CDR3. V was trimmed by 3 bases and J by 5 bases, leaving 10 bases between them. The germline V gene has CDR1 MGHRA and CDR2 YSYEKL. In nucleotides, the CDR3 is TGCGCCAGCAGCCATCCGGGGGAAACCGGGGAGCTGTTTTTT. Encoded protein: CASSHPGETGELFF.

The chain is built from TRBV20-1 and TRBJ1-5, with unresolved D. V lost 3 bases, J lost 0 bases, and 6 bases lay in between. This CDR3 contains 13 residues. Germline CDR1 reads DFQATT; CDR2 reads SNEGSKA (reference sequence). The CDR3, as DNA: TGCAGTGCTAGCAGGTCTAGCAATCAGCCCCAGCATTTT. Protein product: CSASRSSNQPQHF.

This clonotype was detected a few times. The chain has TRBV18 and TRBJ2-2; 8 nucleotides align to TRBD2. The CDR3 covers 17 residues. CDR1 is KGHSH and CDR2 is LQKENI in the germline V gene. J was trimmed by 3 bases and V by 1 base; bases with no gene match: 7. CDR3 region: CASSPLRTGGDTGELFF. DNA for the CDR3: TGTGCCAGCTCACCACTTCGGACGGGAGGGGACACCGGGGAGCTGTTTTTT.

In its sample, this clonotype was seen many times. This sequence joins TRBV10-2 and TRBJ2-4; possibly TRBD2 for D (6 bases). V was clipped by 3 bases and J by 1 base, with 22 bases between them. Germline V gives CDR1 WSHSY, CDR2 SAAADI. This CDR3 comprises 19 residues. The CDR3 DNA sequence: TGCGCCAGCAGTGACCTAACAAGCATTCGGAGGGGCGCCAAAAACATTCAGTACTTC. Its protein is CASSDLTSIRRGAKNIQYF.

The gene calls are TRBV29-1 and TRBJ2-7; no reliable D call. Germline V gives CDR1 SQVTM, CDR2 ANQGSEA. CDR3 size: 12 residues. The V end was cut by 6 bases, the J end by 4 bases, with 13 bases between. The chain's CDR3 is CSVTGLGYEQYF. CDR3 coding DNA: TGCAGCGTCACGGGTTTGGGGTACGAGCAGTACTTC.

This clonotype was seen repeatedly, ten times or more. This sequence joins TRBV4-3 and TRBJ2-5; a weak D match, TRBD1 (6 bases). The CDR3 length is 15 residues. V lost 2 bases, J lost 5 bases, and 15 bases lay in between. Germline assignment: CDR1 LGHNA and CDR2 YSLEER. In DNA, the CDR3 is TGCGCCAGCAGCCAAAACGCAGGGACATGGGAGACCCAGTACTTC. Residues: CASSQNAGTWETQYF.

The table lists this clonotype with a few counts. The rearrangement joins TRBV7-3 to TRBJ2-3; 8 nucleotides agree with TRBD2. The length of the CDR3 is 14 residues. With 5 bases clipped from V and 4 bases from J, the junction kept 5 bases outside the gene matches. Germline CDR1 reads SGHTA; CDR2 reads FQGTGA. CDR3 sequence: CASSRGGAPDTQYF. The CDR3 DNA reads TGTGCCAGCAGCCGGGGGGGGGCCCCAGATACGCAGTATTTT. Looking up the rest from reference TRBV7-3 and TRBJ2-3 gives the full variable domain: GAGVSQTPSNKVTEKGKYVELRCDPISGHTALYWYRQSLGQGPEFLIYFQGTGAADDSGLPNDRFFAVRPEGSVSTLKIQRTERGDSAVYLCASSRGGAPDTQYFGPGTRLTVL.

This clonotype has at least ten counts. The gene calls are TRBV2 and TRBJ2-7; a weak D match, TRBD1 (5 bases). Trimming took off 4 bases at V and 1 base at J, with 8 bases between the two ends. The germline CDR1 and CDR2 sequences are SNHLY and FYNNEI. The CDR3 runs to 13 residues. The CDR3 sequence is CASSGSGSYEQYF. The DNA for the CDR3 is TGTGCCAGCAGTGGGTCAGGGTCCTACGAGCAGTACTTC.

In its sample, this clonotype was seen a few times. The chain uses TRBV5-1 and TRBJ2-6; TRBD1 is a possible D gene (6 bases). The V end lost 4 bases, the J end lost 1 base, and 6 bases lay between the germline ends. CDR1 is SGHRS and CDR2 is YFSETQ in the germline V gene. This CDR3 is 14 amino acids long. CDR3 nucleotides: TGCGCCAGCAGCACAGGGTCTGGGGCCAACGTCCTGACTTTC. Protein product: CASSTGSGANVLTF.

The chain links TRBV6-1 to TRBJ1-2; a possible D gene is TRBD1 (5 bases). The germline CDR1 and CDR2 sequences are MNHNS and SASEGT. CDR3 length: 11 residues. V dropped 10 bases and J dropped 4 bases, with 10 bases sitting between them. DNA for the CDR3: TGTGCCATCACTGGGACCTATGGCTACACCTTC. Residues: CAITGTYGYTF.

This clonotype was seen many times. CDR3 in amino acids: CASKITGGAETQYF. In DNA form, the CDR3 reads TGTGCCAGCAAGATAACAGGGGGCGCGGAGACCCAGTACTTC. The V and J genes are TRBV28 and TRBJ2-5, with TRBD1 identical over 9 bases. CDR1 is MDHEN, CDR2 SYDVKM, per germline. The CDR3 covers 14 residues. V was clipped by 7 bases and J by 5 bases; unmatched bases: 8.

This clonotype was seen ten or more times. This chain connects TRBV19 to TRBJ1-2; tentative D call: TRBD1 (6 bases). Deletions cut 5 bases from V and 4 bases from J, with 14 bases between. This CDR3 is built from 14 residues. Germline CDR1 is LNHDA and CDR2 is SQIVND (reference sequence). As DNA, the CDR3 is TGTGCCAGTAGTCCCCCGGACAGACGCTATGGCTACACCTTC. Translation gives CASSPPDRRYGYTF.

In its sample, this clonotype was seen a few times. The chain links TRBV6-1 to TRBJ2-1, with a weak D call TRBD2 (6 bases). Trimming took 4 bases from V and 7 from J, leaving 11 bases between them. Germline V lookup: CDR1 MNHNS, CDR2 SASEGT. CDR3 size: 13 residues. CDR3 loop: CASSGTTVNEQFF. In DNA form, the CDR3 reads TGTGCCAGCAGTGGGACTACCGTAAATGAGCAGTTCTTC.

The chain joins TRBV11-2 to TRBJ2-5; maybe TRBD1 (6 bases). V was pared by 11 bases and J by 5 bases, with 9 bases between. The germline CDR1 and CDR2 sequences are SGHAT and FQNNGV. The CDR3 has 10 amino acids. The CDR3 DNA reads TGTGCCCAGAGGGGGGAGACCCAGTACTTC. This codes for CAQRGETQYF.

This clonotype was seen many times. The DNA for the CDR3 is TGCAGCGTTGGAGGGCCAGAAGCTGAAGCTTTCTTT. Amino acids: CSVGGPEAEAFF. The chain employs TRBV29-1 and TRBJ1-1; no definite D call. The V and J ends lost 4 bases and 6 bases respectively, with 12 bases between them. The CDR3 is 12 amino acids. Looked up from germline, CDR1 is SQVTM and CDR2 is ANQGSEA.

The rearrangement joins TRBV19 to TRBJ1-5, with 7 bases identical to TRBD1. CDR1 and CDR2 (germline): LNHDA, SQIVND (reference sequence). The CDR3 extends over 14 amino acids. V was clipped by 3 bases and J by 7 bases; unmatched bases: 6. This chain's CDR3 is CASSIQGGRQPQHF. CDR3 in DNA: TGTGCCAGTAGTATCCAGGGGGGCCGGCAGCCCCAGCATTTT.

The V and J genes are TRBV19 and TRBJ1-5; D gene ambiguous. V lost 1 base and J lost 7, with 8 bases in between. CDR3 length: 13 amino acids. Germline CDR1 LNHDA, CDR2 SQIVND (reference sequence). CDR3 amino acids: CASSIGPSQPQHF. The CDR3 nucleotides read TGTGCCAGTAGTATAGGACCGTCCCAGCCCCAGCATTTT.

CDR3 in amino acids: CASSKGTSGHQETQYF. The DNA for the CDR3 is TGTGCCAGCAGCAAGGGGACTAGCGGGCACCAAGAGACCCAGTACTTC. The chain combines TRBV7-2 with TRBJ2-5, with 12 bases lining up with TRBD2. CDR1 SGHTA and CDR2 FQGNSA come from the germline V gene. V shed 5 bases and J 0 bases; nucleotides not matched to a gene: 4. The length of the CDR3 is 16 residues.

The chain couples TRBV7-9 to TRBJ2-3; 11 nucleotides line up with TRBD2. Germline values: CDR1 SEHNR, CDR2 FQNEAQ (reference sequence). The V gene end was trimmed by 5 bases and the J gene end by 6 bases; junction bases not matched to a gene: 7. The CDR3 is 15 amino acids. The CDR3 spells CASSATSGRGDTQYF. For the CDR3, the DNA is TGTGCCAGCAGCGCTACTAGCGGGAGAGGGGATACGCAGTATTTT. Full variable domain (missing parts from reference TRBV7-9 and TRBJ2-3): DTGVSQNPRHKITKRGQNVTFRCDPISEHNRLYWYRQTLGQGPEFLTYFQNEAQLEKSRLLSDRFSAERPKGSFSTLEIQRTEQGDSAMYLCASSATSGRGDTQYFGPGTRLTVL.

To note about this clonotype: A read error likely explains this, since a far larger clone differs by one base. The chain employs TRBV5-6 and TRBJ2-7, with no clear D. The J call is in doubt because the DNA end fits TRBJ2-5 better. Germline V gene data show CDR1 as SGHDT and CDR2 as YYEEEE. The CDR3 is made up of 11 amino acids. The CDR3: CASSLNETQYF. The CDR3 nucleotides are TGTGCCAGCAGCTTGAATGAGACCCAGTACTTC.